A single sample gave rise to the 21 T cell receptor beta chains below, sequenced in a study of blood T cell repertoires in COVID-19. Assay used: immunoSEQ multiplex PCR; TCRdb lists only in-frame clones, some missing. Of some 130,000 clones listed, around 73% were seen once; the top ten hold around 9.9%. Sequencing was carried out using peripheral blood. These TCRs come from a man aged 60-69 years who had recovered from COVID-19.

The rearrangement links TRBV19 to TRBJ1-5; 7 nucleotides align to TRBD1. CDR1 is LNHDA, CDR2 SQIVND, per germline (reference sequence). V was clipped by 6 bases and J by 2 bases; unmatched bases: 16. The CDR3 consists of 18 residues. CDR3 loop: CASRRPQGIEGGNQPQHF. Written as DNA, the CDR3 is TGTGCCAGTAGAAGACCACAGGGGATCGAAGGTGGCAATCAGCCCCAGCATTTT.

This clone turned up a few times. This chain connects TRBV28 to TRBJ2-7; 9 nucleotides line up with TRBD1. After removal of 4 bases from V and 4 bases from J, the junction contained 8 bases not matched to a gene. The CDR3 loop spans 15 amino acids. Looked up from germline, CDR1 is MDHEN and CDR2 is SYDVKM. CDR3 amino acids: CASSSTGTGKYEQYF. In DNA, the CDR3 is TGTGCCAGCAGTTCAACCGGGACAGGGAAGTACGAGCAGTACTTC.

The chain joins TRBV19 to TRBJ1-5, with a possible D match to TRBD1 (5 bases). The CDR3 runs 14 residues. Germline V gene data show CDR1 as LNHDA and CDR2 as SQIVND (reference sequence). V was trimmed by 5 bases and J by 6 bases, leaving 14 bases between them. The CDR3 DNA reads as TGTGCCAGTAGTCCCAGGGTTTTCGCTCAGCCCCAGCATTTT. Protein: CASSPRVFAQPQHF.

The chain has TRBV6-5 and TRBJ2-2; 8 positions match TRBD1. CDR1 and CDR2 from the germline V gene are MNHEY and SVGAGI. After removal of 5 bases from V and 3 bases from J, the junction contained 5 bases not matched to a gene. This CDR3 has 15 residues. This CDR3 reads CASSRRTGHTGELFF. CDR3 sequence (DNA): TGTGCCAGCAGTCGCCGGACAGGGCACACCGGGGAGCTGTTTTTT.

The CDR3 nucleotides read TGCGCCAGCAGCAAGGACAAGGGTATGAACACTGAAGCTTTCTTT. It translates to CASSKDKGMNTEAFF. This chain links TRBV5-1 with TRBJ1-1; maybe TRBD1 (5 bases). Germline V gene data show CDR1 as SGHRS and CDR2 as YFSETQ. V gave up 4 bases and J gave up 0 bases, with 13 bases separating them. This CDR3 contains 15 residues.

CDR3 residues: CAWSVCYFKGAAGCNQPQHF. The CDR3 nucleotides read TGTGCCTGGAGCGTTTGTTATTTTAAGGGGGCGGCCGGTTGCAATCAGCCCCAGCATTTT. The rearrangement joins TRBV30 to TRBJ1-5; 7 bases match TRBD1. Germline CDR1 reads GTSNPN; CDR2 reads SVGIG (reference sequence). The CDR3 is made up of 20 amino acids. V shed 3 bases, J shed 2 bases, and the junction held 22 bases outside the gene matches.

The rearrangement joins TRBV28 to TRBJ2-5; 8 nucleotides align to TRBD1. Germline V lookup: CDR1 MDHEN, CDR2 SYDVKM. V shed 2 bases, J shed 0 bases, and the junction held 11 bases outside the gene matches. CDR3 size: 18 residues. The CDR3 loop is CASSLGLRGQEYQETQYF. The DNA for the CDR3 is TGTGCCAGCAGTTTAGGGTTGAGGGGACAGGAGTACCAAGAGACCCAGTACTTC.

V usage is TRBV6-2 or TRBV6-3 and J usage is TRBJ1-4; D remains unclear. Germline CDR1 reads MNHEY; CDR2 reads SVGEGT. The CDR3 length is 14 residues. Trimming pared 2 bases from V and 7 bases from J, leaving 11 bases between. As DNA, the CDR3 is TGTGCCAGCAGTTACGGTTGGCCGGGTGAAAAACTGTTTTTT. It codes for CASSYGWPGEKLFF.

This rearrangement joins TRBV28 to TRBJ1-1, with D unclear. This CDR3 spans 11 amino acids. V was shortened by 4 bases and J by 11 bases, with 11 bases between the two germline ends. CDR1 MDHEN and CDR2 SYDVKM come from the germline V gene. The CDR3 is CASSSNYGAFF. The CDR3 DNA reads TGTGCCAGCAGTTCCAATTACGGGGCTTTCTTT.

This rearrangement joins TRBV3-1 (or the pseudogene TRBV3-2) to TRBJ2-5; D is perhaps TRBD2 (5 bases). The germline V and J ends were trimmed by 0 bases and 4 bases, with 12 bases remaining between them. Per the germline V gene, CDR1 is LGHDT and CDR2 is YNNKEL (reference sequence). CDR3 size: 15 residues. CDR3 residues: CASSQDERGVETQYF. CDR3 nucleotide sequence: TGTGCCAGCAGCCAAGATGAACGGGGTGTAGAGACCCAGTACTTC.

This chain uses TRBV9 with TRBJ2-5, with 10 bases aligning to TRBD2. Germline CDR1 reads SGDLS; CDR2 reads YYNGEE. The length of the CDR3 is 15 residues. The V segment lost 4 bases and the J segment 5 bases; nucleotides outside the gene matches: 8. The CDR3 coding sequence is TGTGCCAGCAGCCCTAAGGAGCGGGAGGGGGAGACCCAGTACTTC. Translated, it gives CASSPKEREGETQYF.

This clone was picked up a small number of times. The chain combines TRBV9 with TRBJ1-2; D ambiguous. V lost 3 bases and J 2 bases, leaving 8 bases between the germline ends. Germline V gene sequence: CDR1 SGDLS, CDR2 YYNGEE. This CDR3 has 13 amino acids. For the CDR3, the DNA is TGTGCCAGCAGCGCCCAAACAAACTATGGCTACACCTTC. It codes for CASSAQTNYGYTF. The complete variable domain, with remaining parts taken from reference TRBV9 and TRBJ1-2, reads DSGVTQTPKHLITATGQRVTLRCSPRSGDLSVYWYQQSLDQGLQFLIQYYNGEERAKGNILERFSAQQFPDLHSELNLSSLELGDSALYFCASSAQTNYGYTFGSGTRLTVV.

This clone was detected only once. The chain employs TRBV30 and TRBJ2-7, with TRBD2 matching 9 bases. Germline V gives CDR1 GTSNPN, CDR2 SVGIG (reference sequence). V gave up 5 bases and J gave up 9 bases; unmatched junction bases: 11. This CDR3 comprises 13 residues. The CDR3 region is CAWAGLASRLQYF. The CDR3 DNA reads as TGTGCCTGGGCCGGACTAGCGTCACGATTGCAGTACTTC.

The chain links TRBV9 to TRBJ2-1; TRBD2 is a possible D gene (7 bases). Germline V gives CDR1 SGDLS, CDR2 YYNGEE. The ends were cut back, 3 bases at V and 8 bases at J, with 15 bases in the middle. The CDR3 length is 14 residues. CDR3 amino acids: CASSARGGGDEQFF. The CDR3 region has the DNA TGTGCCAGCAGCGCCCGAGGGGGGGGAGATGAGCAGTTCTTC.

This clone appeared a few times. This chain links TRBV5-1 with TRBJ1-4; the D gene is possibly TRBD1 (5 bases). With 0 bases removed from V and 1 base from J, the gap between germline ends came to 7 bases. The CDR3 length is 15 residues. The germline V gene encodes CDR1 SGHRS and CDR2 YFSETQ. Here the CDR3 reads CASSLGGGTNEKLFF. CDR3 nucleotides: TGCGCCAGCAGCTTGGGCGGGGGAACTAATGAAAAACTGTTTTTT.

This clone was detected only once. The rearrangement uses TRBV24-1 and TRBJ2-2; TRBD1 aligns across 7 bases. There are 16 residues in the CDR3. From germline, CDR1 is KGHDR and CDR2 SFDVKD. J lost 6 bases, V lost 4 bases, and 10 bases had no gene match. CDR3 nucleotides: TGTGCCACCAGTGACCGGGACAGTCGGTCCGCCGGGGAGCTGTTTTTT. Amino acids: CATSDRDSRSAGELFF.

This rearrangement joins TRBV9 to TRBJ1-5; possible D gene TRBD1, 5 bases. The germline V gene has CDR1 SGDLS and CDR2 YYNGEE. V lost 0 bases and J 0 bases, leaving 7 bases between the germline ends. This CDR3 comprises 15 residues. The CDR3 DNA reads TGTGCCAGCAGCGTAGCCGGGGGTAGCAATCAGCCCCAGCATTTT. Amino acid sequence: CASSVAGGSNQPQHF.

The genes are TRBV6-2 or TRBV6-3 and TRBJ2-3; 7 bases match TRBD2. Losses at the gene ends were 5 bases for V and 7 bases for J; bases not matched to a gene: 18. This CDR3 has 17 amino acids. CDR1 is MNHEY, CDR2 SVGEGT, per germline. The CDR3 DNA is TGTGCCAGCAGTGGTCCCCTCTCCGGGACTACCTACCATACGCAGTATTTT. Its protein product is CASSGPLSGTTYHTQYF.

This chain connects TRBV9 to TRBJ1-1; D is unclear. Trimming pared 4 bases from V and 0 bases from J, leaving 10 bases between. CDR1 and CDR2 (germline): SGDLS, YYNGEE. The CDR3 is made up of 14 amino acids. The DNA of the CDR3 is TGTGCCAGCAGCCCTGAGGTGGTGAACACTGAAGCTTTCTTT. Its protein product is CASSPEVVNTEAFF.

The genes are TRBV28 and TRBJ2-5; D perhaps matches TRBD2 (6 bases). This CDR3 has 15 amino acids. The V gene lost 4 bases and the J gene lost 1 base, with 13 bases spanning the gap. Germline V gene lookup returns CDR1 MDHEN and CDR2 SYDVKM. CDR3 DNA sequence: TGTGCCAGCAGTTCTCCGGGACTCTTCCAAGAGACCCAGTACTTC. Translating gives CASSSPGLFQETQYF.

V gene TRBV7-9 combines with J gene TRBJ2-2; TRBD2 might be the D (5 bases). This CDR3 comprises 14 residues. V was cut by 6 bases and J by 8 bases, with 16 bases left in between. Per the germline V gene, CDR1 is SEHNR and CDR2 is FQNEAQ (reference sequence). CDR3 DNA sequence: TGTGCCAGCAGAGCCGGGCCGGGGAATGGGGAGCTGTTTTTT. This codes for CASRAGPGNGELFF.